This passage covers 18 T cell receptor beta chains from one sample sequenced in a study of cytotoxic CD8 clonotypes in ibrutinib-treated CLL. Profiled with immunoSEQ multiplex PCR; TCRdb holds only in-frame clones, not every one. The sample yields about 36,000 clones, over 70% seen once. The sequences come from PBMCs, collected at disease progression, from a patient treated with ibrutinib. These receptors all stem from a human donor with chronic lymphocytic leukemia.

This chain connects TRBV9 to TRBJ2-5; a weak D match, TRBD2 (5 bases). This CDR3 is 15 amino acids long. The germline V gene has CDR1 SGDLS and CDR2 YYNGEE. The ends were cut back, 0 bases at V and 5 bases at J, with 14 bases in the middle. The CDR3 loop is CASSVGQRRHETQYF. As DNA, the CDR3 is TGTGCCAGCAGCGTAGGCCAGCGGCGTCACGAGACCCAGTACTTC.

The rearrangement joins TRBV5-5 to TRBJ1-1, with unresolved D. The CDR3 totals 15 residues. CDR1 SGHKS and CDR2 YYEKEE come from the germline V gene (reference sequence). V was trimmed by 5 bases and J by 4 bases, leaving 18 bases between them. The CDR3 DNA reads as TGTGCCAGCAGTAGAGAGGGTCGGGGAAGCACTGAAGCTTTCTTT. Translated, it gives CASSREGRGSTEAFF. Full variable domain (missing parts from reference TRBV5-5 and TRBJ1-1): DAGVTQSPTHLIKTRGQQVTLRCSPISGHKSVSWYQQVLGQGPQFIFQYYEKEERGRGNFPDRFSARQFPNYSSELNVNALLLGDSALYLCASSREGRGSTEAFFGQGTRLTVV.

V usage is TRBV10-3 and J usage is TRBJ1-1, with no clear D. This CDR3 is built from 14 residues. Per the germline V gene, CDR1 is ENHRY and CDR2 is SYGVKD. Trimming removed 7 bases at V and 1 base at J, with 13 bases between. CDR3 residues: CAINPGSRNTEAFF. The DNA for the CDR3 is TGTGCCATCAACCCCGGAAGTCGGAACACTGAAGCTTTCTTT.

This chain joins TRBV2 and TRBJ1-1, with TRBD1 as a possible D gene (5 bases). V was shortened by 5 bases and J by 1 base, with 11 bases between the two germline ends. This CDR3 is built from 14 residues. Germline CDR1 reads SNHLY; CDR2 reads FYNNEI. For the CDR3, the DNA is TGTGCCAGCAGTCGACAGAGCTCGAACACTGAAGCTTTCTTT. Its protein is CASSRQSSNTEAFF.

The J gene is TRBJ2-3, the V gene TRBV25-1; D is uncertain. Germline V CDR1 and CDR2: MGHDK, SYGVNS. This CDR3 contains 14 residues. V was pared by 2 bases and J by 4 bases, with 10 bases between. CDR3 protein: CASSEGTPADTQYF. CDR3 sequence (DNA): TGTGCCAGCAGTGAAGGAACACCCGCAGATACGCAGTATTTT.

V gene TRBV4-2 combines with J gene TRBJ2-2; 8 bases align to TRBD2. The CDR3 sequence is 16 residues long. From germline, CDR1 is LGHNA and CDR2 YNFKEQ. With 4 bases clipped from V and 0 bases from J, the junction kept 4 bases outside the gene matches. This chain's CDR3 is CASSLPAGANTGELFF. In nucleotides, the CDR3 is TGTGCCAGCAGCCTACCAGCGGGGGCGAACACCGGGGAGCTGTTTTTT.

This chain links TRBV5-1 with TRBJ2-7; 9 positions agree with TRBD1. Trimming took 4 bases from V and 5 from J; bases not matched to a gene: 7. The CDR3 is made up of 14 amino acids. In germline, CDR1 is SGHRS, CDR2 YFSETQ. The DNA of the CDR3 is TGCGCCAGCAGCACGGGACAGGGTAACGACGAGCAGTACTTC. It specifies CASSTGQGNDEQYF.

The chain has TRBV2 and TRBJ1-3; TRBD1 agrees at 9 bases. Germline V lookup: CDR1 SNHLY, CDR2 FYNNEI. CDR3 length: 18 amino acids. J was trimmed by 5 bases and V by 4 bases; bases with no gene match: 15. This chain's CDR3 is CASSARNTGQGRRNTIYF. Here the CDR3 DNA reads TGTGCCAGCAGTGCTCGAAATACGGGACAGGGCAGGAGAAACACCATATATTTT.

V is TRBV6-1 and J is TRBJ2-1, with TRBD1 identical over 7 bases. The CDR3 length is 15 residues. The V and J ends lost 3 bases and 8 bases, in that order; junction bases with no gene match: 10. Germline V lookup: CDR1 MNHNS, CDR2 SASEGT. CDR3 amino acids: CASSENRGKVHEQFF. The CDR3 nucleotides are TGTGCCAGCAGTGAGAACAGGGGTAAGGTCCATGAGCAGTTCTTC.

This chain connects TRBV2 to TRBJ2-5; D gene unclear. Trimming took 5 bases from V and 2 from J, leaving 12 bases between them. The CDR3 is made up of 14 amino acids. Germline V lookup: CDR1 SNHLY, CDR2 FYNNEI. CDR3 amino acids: CASSSIVQQETQYF. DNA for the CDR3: TGTGCCAGCAGTTCAATAGTGCAGCAAGAGACCCAGTACTTC.

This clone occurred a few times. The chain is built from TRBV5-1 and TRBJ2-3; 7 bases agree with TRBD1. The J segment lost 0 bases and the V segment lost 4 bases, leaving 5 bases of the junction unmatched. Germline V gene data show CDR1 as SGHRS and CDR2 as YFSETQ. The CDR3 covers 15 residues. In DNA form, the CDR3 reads TGCGCCAGCAGCGTTCGGGACAGCAGCACAGATACGCAGTATTTT. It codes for CASSVRDSSTDTQYF.

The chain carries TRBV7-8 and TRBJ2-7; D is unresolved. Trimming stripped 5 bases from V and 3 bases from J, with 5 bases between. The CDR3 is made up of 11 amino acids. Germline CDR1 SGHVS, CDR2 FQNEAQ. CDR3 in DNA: TGTGCCAGCAGCCAAGTCTACGAGCAGTACTTC. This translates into CASSQVYEQYF.

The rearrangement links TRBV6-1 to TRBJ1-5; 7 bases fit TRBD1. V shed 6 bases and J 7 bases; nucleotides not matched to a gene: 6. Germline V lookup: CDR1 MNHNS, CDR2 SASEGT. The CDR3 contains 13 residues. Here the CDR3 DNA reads TGTGCCAGCAGGGGGACAGCAGAACAGCCCCAGCATTTT. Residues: CASRGTAEQPQHF.

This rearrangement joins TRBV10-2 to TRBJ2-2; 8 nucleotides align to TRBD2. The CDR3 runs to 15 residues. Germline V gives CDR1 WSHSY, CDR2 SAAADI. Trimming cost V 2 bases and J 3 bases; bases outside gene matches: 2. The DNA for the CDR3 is TGCGCCAGCAGTGAGACGGGGGGGGACACCGGGGAGCTGTTTTTT. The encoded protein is CASSETGGDTGELFF.

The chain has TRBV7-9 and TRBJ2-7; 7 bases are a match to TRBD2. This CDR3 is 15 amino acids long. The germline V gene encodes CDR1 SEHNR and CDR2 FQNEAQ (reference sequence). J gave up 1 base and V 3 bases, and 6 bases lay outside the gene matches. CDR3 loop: CASSFGLGGSYEQYF. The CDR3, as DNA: TGTGCCAGCAGCTTTGGACTAGGAGGGTCCTACGAGCAGTACTTC.

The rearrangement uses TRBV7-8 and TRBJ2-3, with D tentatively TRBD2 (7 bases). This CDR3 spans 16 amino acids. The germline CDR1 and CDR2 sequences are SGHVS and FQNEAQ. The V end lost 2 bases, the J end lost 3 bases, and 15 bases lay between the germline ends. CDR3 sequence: CASSLLSRGATDTQYF. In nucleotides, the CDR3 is TGTGCCAGCAGCTTACTATCCCGGGGGGCAACAGATACGCAGTATTTT. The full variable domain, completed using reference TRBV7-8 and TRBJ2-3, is GAGVSQSPRYKVAKRGQDVALRCDPISGHVSLFWYQQALGQGPEFLTYFQNEAQLDKSGLPSDRFFAERPEGSVSTLKIQRTQQEDSAVYLCASSLLSRGATDTQYFGPGTRLTVL.

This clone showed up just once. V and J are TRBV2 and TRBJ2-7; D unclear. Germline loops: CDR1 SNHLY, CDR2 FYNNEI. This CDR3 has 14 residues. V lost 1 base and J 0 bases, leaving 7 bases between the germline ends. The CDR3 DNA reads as TGTGCCAGCAGTGAAGTTGCGGTCTCCTACGAGCAGTACTTC. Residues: CASSEVAVSYEQYF.

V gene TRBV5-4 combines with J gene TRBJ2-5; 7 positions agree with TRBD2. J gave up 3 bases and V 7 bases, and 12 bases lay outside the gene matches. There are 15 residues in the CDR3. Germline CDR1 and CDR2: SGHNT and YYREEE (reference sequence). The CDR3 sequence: CASARTGLAEETQYF. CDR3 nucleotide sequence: TGTGCCAGCGCGAGAACGGGGCTAGCGGAAGAGACCCAGTACTTC. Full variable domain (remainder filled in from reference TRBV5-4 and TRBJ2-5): ETGVTQSPTHLIKTRGQQVTLRCSSQSGHNTVSWYQQALGQGPQFIFQYYREEENGRGNFPPRFSGLQFPNYSSELNVNALELDDSALYLCASARTGLAEETQYFGPGTRLLVL.